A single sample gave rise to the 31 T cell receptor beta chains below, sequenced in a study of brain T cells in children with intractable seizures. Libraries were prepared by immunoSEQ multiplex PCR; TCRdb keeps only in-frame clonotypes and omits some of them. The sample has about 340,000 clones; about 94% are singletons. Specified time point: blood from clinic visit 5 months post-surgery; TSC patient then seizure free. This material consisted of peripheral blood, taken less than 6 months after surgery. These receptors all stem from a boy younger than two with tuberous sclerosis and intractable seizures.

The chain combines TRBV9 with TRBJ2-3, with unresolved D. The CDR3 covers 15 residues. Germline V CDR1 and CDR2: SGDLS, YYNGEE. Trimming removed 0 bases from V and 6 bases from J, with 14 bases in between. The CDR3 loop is CASSVVGALGDTQYF. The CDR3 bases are TGTGCCAGCAGCGTAGTGGGCGCTTTGGGGGATACGCAGTATTTT.

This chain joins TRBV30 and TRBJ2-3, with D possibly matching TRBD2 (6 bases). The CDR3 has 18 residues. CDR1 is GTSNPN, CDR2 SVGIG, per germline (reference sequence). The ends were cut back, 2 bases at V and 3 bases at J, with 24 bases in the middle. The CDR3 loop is CAWSRFFREILWTDTQYF. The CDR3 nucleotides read TGTGCCTGGAGTAGGTTTTTCCGGGAGATTCTCTGGACAGATACGCAGTATTTT.

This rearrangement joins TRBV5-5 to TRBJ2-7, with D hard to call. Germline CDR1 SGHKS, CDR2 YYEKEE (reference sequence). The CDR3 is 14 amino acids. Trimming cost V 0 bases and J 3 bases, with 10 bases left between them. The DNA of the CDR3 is TGTGCCAGCAGCTTGGACATCGGCCACTACGAGCAGTACTTC. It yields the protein CASSLDIGHYEQYF.

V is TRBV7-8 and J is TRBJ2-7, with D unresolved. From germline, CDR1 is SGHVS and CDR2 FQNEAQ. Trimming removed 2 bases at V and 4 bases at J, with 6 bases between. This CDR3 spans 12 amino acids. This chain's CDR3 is CASSLMVYEQYF. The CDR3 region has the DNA TGTGCCAGCAGCTTAATGGTTTACGAGCAGTACTTC. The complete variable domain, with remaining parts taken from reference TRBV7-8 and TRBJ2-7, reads GAGVSQSPRYKVAKRGQDVALRCDPISGHVSLFWYQQALGQGPEFLTYFQNEAQLDKSGLPSDRFFAERPEGSVSTLKIQRTQQEDSAVYLCASSLMVYEQYFGPGTRLTVT.

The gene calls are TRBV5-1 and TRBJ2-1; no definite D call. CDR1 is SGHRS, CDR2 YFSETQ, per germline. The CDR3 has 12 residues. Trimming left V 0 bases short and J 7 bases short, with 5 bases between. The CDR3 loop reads CASSLADNEQFF. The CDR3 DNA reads TGCGCCAGCAGCTTGGCAGATAATGAGCAGTTCTTC.

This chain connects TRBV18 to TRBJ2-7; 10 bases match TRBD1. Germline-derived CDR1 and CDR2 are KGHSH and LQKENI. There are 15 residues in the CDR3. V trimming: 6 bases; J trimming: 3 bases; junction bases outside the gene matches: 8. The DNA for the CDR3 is TGTGCCAGCTCCCCTGGCGGGACAGGGGTCTACGAGCAGTACTTC. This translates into CASSPGGTGVYEQYF.

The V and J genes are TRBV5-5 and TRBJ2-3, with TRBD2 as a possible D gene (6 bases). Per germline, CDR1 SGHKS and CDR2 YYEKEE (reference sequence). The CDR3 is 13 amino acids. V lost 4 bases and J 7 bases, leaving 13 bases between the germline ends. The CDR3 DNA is TGTGCCAGCAGCCCCACGGAGGGTTATACGCAGTATTTT. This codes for CASSPTEGYTQYF.

The CDR3 is CSASQVGTDTQYF. CDR3 sequence (DNA): TGCAGTGCTAGTCAAGTGGGGACAGATACGCAGTATTTT. The chain employs TRBV20-1 and TRBJ2-3; D gene ambiguous. The CDR3 totals 13 residues. The germline V gene has CDR1 DFQATT and CDR2 SNEGSKA (reference sequence). V dropped 3 bases and J dropped 3 bases, with 10 bases sitting between them.

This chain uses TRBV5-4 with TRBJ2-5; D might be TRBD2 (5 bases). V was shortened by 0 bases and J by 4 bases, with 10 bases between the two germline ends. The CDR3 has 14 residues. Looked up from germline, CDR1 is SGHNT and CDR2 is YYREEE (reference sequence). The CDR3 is CASSLVGEGETQYF. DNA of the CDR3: TGTGCCAGCAGCTTGGTGGGAGAGGGAGAGACCCAGTACTTC.

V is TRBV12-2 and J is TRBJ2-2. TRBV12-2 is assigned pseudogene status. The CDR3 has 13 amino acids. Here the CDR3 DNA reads TGTGCAAGTCGCTTAGCGCCCGGCAGGGAGCTGTTTTTT. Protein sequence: CASRLAPGRELFF.

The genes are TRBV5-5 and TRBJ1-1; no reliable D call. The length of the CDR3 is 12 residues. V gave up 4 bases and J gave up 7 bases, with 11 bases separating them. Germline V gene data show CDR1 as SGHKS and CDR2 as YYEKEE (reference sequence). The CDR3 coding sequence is TGTGCCAGCAGCCTAGACCGGGATGAAGCTTTCTTT. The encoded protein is CASSLDRDEAFF.

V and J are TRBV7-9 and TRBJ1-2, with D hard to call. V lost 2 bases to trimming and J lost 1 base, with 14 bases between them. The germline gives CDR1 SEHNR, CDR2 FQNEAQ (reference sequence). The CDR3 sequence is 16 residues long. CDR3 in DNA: TGTGCCAGCAGCTTATGGGCGGGCATAATTAACTATGGCTACACCTTC. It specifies CASSLWAGIINYGYTF.

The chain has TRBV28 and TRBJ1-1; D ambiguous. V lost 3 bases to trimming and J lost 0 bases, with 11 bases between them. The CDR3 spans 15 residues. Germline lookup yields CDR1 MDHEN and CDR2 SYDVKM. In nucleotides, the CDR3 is TGTGCCAGCAGTTTGCGCGGACTTGTGAACACTGAAGCTTTCTTT. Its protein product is CASSLRGLVNTEAFF.

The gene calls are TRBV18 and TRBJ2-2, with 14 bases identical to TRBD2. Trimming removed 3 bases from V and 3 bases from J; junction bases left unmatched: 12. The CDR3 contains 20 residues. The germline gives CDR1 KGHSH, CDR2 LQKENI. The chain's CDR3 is CASSPPRGTSGGSDTGELFF. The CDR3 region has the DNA TGTGCCAGCTCACCTCCTCGGGGGACTAGCGGGGGAAGTGACACCGGGGAGCTGTTTTTT.

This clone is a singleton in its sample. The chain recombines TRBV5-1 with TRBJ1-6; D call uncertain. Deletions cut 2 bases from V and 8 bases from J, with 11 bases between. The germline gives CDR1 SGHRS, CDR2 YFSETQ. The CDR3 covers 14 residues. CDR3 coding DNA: TGCGCCAGCAGCTTCGAGGGCAGAGATTCACCCCTCCACTTT. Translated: CASSFEGRDSPLHF.

DNA for the CDR3: TGTGCCAGCAGCTGGGACAGGGGAAGAACTGAAGCTTTCTTT. It specifies CASSWDRGRTEAFF. The chain uses TRBV5-4 and TRBJ1-1; 10 bases map to TRBD1. CDR3 length: 14 amino acids. CDR1 SGHNT and CDR2 YYREEE come from the germline V gene (reference sequence). V trimming: 3 bases; J trimming: 5 bases; junction bases outside the gene matches: 4.

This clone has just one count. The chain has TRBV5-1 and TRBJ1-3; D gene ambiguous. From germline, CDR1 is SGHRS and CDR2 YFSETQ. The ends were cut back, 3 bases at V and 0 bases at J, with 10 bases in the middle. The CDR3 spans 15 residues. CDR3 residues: CASSSGLISGNTIYF. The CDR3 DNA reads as TGCGCCAGCAGCTCTGGACTGATCTCTGGAAACACCATATATTTT.

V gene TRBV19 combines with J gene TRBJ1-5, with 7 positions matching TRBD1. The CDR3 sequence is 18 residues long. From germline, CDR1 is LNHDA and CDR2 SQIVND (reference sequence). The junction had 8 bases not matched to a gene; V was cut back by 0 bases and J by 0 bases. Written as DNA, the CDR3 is TGTGCCAGTAGTATAGATGTGGACAGGAGTTATAGCAATCAGCCCCAGCATTTT. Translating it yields CASSIDVDRSYSNQPQHF.

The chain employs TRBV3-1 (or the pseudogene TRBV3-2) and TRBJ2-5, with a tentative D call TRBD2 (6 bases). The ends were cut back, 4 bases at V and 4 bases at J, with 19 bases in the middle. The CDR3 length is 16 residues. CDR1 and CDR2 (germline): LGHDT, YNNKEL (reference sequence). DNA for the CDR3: TGTGCCAGCAGCCTCGCAGGTGGGCTAGCGCGAGAGACCCAGTACTTC. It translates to CASSLAGGLARETQYF.

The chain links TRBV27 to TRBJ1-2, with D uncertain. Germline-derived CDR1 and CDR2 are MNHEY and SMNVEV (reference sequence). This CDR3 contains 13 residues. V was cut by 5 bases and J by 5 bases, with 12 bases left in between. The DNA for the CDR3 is TGTGCCAGCAGTCCCGGAATAGGGTATGGCTACACCTTC. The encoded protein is CASSPGIGYGYTF.

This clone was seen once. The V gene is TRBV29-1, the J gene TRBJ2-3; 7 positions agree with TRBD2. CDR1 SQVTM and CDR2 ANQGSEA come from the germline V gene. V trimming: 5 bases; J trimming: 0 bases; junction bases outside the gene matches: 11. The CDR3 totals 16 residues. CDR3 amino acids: CSVRASTGGSTDTQYF. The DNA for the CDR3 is TGCAGCGTTAGGGCGTCGACGGGGGGTAGCACAGATACGCAGTATTTT.

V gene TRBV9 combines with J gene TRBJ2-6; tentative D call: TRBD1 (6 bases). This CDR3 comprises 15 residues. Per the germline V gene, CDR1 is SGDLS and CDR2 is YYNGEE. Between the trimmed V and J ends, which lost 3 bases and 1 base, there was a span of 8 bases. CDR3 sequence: CASSGQGSGANVLTF. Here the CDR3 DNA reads TGTGCCAGCAGCGGGCAGGGGTCTGGGGCCAACGTCCTGACTTTC.

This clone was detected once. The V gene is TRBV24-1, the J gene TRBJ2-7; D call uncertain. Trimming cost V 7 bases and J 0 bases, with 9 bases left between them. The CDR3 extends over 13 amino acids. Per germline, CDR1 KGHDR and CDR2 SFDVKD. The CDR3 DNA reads TGTGCCACCAGCGGCAAGGGCTCCTACGAGCAGTACTTC. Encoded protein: CATSGKGSYEQYF.

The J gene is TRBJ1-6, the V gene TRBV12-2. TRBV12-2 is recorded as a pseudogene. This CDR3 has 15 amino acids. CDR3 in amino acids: CASRLTGPYNSPLHF. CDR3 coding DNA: TGTGCAAGTCGCTTAACGGGTCCCTATAATTCACCCCTCCACTTT.

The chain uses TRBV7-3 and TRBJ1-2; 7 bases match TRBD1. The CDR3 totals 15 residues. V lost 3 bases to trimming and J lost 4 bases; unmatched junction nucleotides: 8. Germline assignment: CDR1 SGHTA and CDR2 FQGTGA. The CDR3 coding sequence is TGTGCCAGCAGCTTTCACAGGGGAATGGGCTATGGCTACACCTTC. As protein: CASSFHRGMGYGYTF.

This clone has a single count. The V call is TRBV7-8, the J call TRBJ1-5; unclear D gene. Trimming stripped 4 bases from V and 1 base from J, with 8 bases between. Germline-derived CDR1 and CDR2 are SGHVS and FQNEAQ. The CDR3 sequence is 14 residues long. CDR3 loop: CASSSAASNQPQHF. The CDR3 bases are TGTGCCAGCAGCTCAGCGGCAAGCAATCAGCCCCAGCATTTT.

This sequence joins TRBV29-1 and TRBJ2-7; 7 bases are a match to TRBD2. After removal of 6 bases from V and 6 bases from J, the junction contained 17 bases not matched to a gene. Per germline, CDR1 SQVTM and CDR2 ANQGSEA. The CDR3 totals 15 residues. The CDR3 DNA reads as TGCAGCGTCCTATCCCAGGGAAGCGGGACCCTCGAGCAGTACTTC. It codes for CSVLSQGSGTLEQYF.

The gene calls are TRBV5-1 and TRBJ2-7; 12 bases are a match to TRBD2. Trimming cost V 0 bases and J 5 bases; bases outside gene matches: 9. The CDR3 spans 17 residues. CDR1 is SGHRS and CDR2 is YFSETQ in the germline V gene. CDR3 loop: CASSLALTSGRENEQYF. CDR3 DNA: TGCGCCAGCAGCTTGGCGTTGACTAGCGGGAGAGAGAACGAGCAGTACTTC.

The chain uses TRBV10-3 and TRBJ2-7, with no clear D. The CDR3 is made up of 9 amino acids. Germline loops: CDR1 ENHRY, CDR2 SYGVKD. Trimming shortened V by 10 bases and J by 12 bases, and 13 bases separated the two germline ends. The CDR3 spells CATEQCRYF. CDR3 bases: TGTGCCACCGAACAGTGTCGGTACTTC.

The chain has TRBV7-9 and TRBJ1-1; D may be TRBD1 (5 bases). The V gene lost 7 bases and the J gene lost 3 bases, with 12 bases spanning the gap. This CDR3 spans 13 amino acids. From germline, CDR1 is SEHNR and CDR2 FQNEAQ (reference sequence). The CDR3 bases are TGTGCCAGCACTGACAGAGATTACACTGAAGCTTTCTTT. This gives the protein CASTDRDYTEAFF.

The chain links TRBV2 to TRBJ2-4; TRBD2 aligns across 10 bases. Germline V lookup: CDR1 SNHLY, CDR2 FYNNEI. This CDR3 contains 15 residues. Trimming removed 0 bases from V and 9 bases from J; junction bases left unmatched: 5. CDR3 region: CASSEASGRQSIQYF. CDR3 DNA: TGTGCCAGCAGTGAAGCTAGCGGGAGGCAAAGCATTCAGTACTTC. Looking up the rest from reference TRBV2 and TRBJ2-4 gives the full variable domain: EPEVTQTPSHQVTQMGQEVILRCVPISNHLYFYWYRQILGQKVEFLVSFYNNEISEKSEIFDDQFSVERPDGSNFTLKIRSTKLEDSAMYFCASSEASGRQSIQYFGAGTRLSVL.